This is a list of T cell receptor beta chains from one sample in a study of cytomegalovirus exposure and HLA in healthy donors. Repertoires were generated with immunoSEQ multiplex PCR, while TCRdb's copy carries only in-frame clones and drops some. The table records 120,000 or so clones, over 65% of them present only once. Source material: PBMCs. These receptors all come from a man aged 40-49 years in good health and CMV-seropositive. CDR3s include the opening cysteine and the closing phenylalanine or tryptophan. The D gene is left open where the match is weak. Only some rows state a clone size, as once, few, many or a class for expanded clones.

j_gene	d_gene	abundance	v_gene	CDR3nt	CDR3aa
TRBJ2-3	TRBD2	-	TRBV7-3	TGTGCCAGCAGCCGACTAGCGGGAGGTGCAGATACGCAGTATTTT	CASSRLAGGADTQYF
TRBJ2-5	-	-	TRBV7-3	TGTGCCAGCAGCTTAATGGGCAGTGGCGAGACCCAGTACTTC	CASSLMGSGETQYF
TRBJ2-5	-	-	TRBV14	TGTGCCAGCAGCCAAGCGCAGGGGAAAGAGACCCAGTACTTC	CASSQAQGKETQYF
TRBJ2-7	-	-	TRBV7-8	TGTGCCAGCAGCTTAGAGGCTGCCAGCGGTTACGAGCAGTACTTC	CASSLEAASGYEQYF
TRBJ1-1	TRBD1	once	TRBV19	TGTGCCAGTAGTGCAGGGGGCGCGGGCACTGAAGCTTTCTTT	CASSAGGAGTEAFF
TRBJ2-3	TRBD2	-	TRBV7-9	TGTGCCAGCAGCTTGACTAGCGGGTCGCTGGGCACAGATACGCAGTATTTT	CASSLTSGSLGTDTQYF
TRBJ2-7	TRBD1	once	TRBV28	TGTGCCAGCAGTTTGGGGGGACAGGGGGACGAGCAGTACTTC	CASSLGGQGDEQYF
TRBJ2-7	-	-	TRBV4-3	TGCGCCAGCAGCCAAGAGGCGGGGTACGTTCCCGAGCAGTACTTC	CASSQEAGYVPEQYF
TRBJ2-5	TRBD2	-	TRBV4-2	TGTGCCAGCAGCCAAGAAGCTACTAGCGGAGGTCAAGAGACCCAGTACTTC	CASSQEATSGGQETQYF
TRBJ1-2	-	-	TRBV30	TGTGCCTGGGGAAGGCAGGGAGGCTATGGCTACACCTTC	CAWGRQGGYGYTF
TRBJ1-4	-	-	TRBV7-8	TGTGCCAGCAGCCCGGGCGGGGTGATCAATGAAAAACTGTTTTTT	CASSPGGVINEKLFF
TRBJ2-7	-	few	TRBV15	TGTGCCACCAGCAGAGATCAGGGGGGTTACGAGCAGTACTTC	CATSRDQGGYEQYF
TRBJ1-3	-	-	TRBV11-2	TGTGCCAGCAGCACAACTGGAAACACCATATATTTT	CASSTTGNTIYF
TRBJ2-2	TRBD2	-	TRBV6-5	TGTGCCAGCAGTACTAGCGGGAGGGGGGAGCTGTTTTTT	CASSTSGRGELFF
TRBJ2-3	-	-	TRBV28	TGTGCCAGCAAGATTCGAGAGGGGAGCGGGCGTATAGATACGCAGTATTTT	CASKIREGSGRIDTQYF
TRBJ1-3	-	-	TRBV28	TGTGCCAGCAGTCTGCCTAGAAACACCATATATTTT	CASSLPRNTIYF
TRBJ1-1	TRBD1	few	TRBV28	TGTGCCAGCAGGATGGGACAGGGCCTGGTAAACACTGAAGCTTTCTTT	CASRMGQGLVNTEAFF
TRBJ1-5	-	-	TRBV25-1	TGTGCCAGCAGTCCCACAGGGAATCAGCCCCAGCATTTT	CASSPTGNQPQHF
TRBJ2-1	TRBD1	-	TRBV5-4	TGTGCCAGCAGCTTCCCGGGACAGGCCTTACGGGAGCAGTTCTTC	CASSFPGQALREQFF
TRBJ2-7	-	-	TRBV18	TGTGCCAGCTCACCTAAGCCAGCGGACTACGAGCAGTACTTC	CASSPKPADYEQYF
TRBJ2-1	TRBD1	-	TRBV7-9	TGTGCCAGCAGCTTAGATCGGGGACAGGGCTACAATGAGCAGTTCTTC	CASSLDRGQGYNEQFF
TRBJ1-1	-	-	TRBV19	TGTGCCAGTAGTACCTATTCCCTGAACACTGAAGCTTTCTTT	CASSTYSLNTEAFF
TRBJ2-7	-	-	TRBV9	TGTGCCAGCAGCCTAGGTGGAGGAACCTACGAGCAGTACTTC	CASSLGGGTYEQYF
TRBJ1-5	-	once	TRBV4-2	TGTGCCAGCAGCGAAGAAGGAGGGGTCAATCAGCCCCAGCATTTT	CASSEEGGVNQPQHF
TRBJ2-1	TRBD2	-	TRBV29-1	TGCAGCGACCCGACTAGCGGGAGATTTAATGAGCAGTTCTTC	CSDPTSGRFNEQFF
TRBJ2-3	-	-	TRBV27	TGTGCCAGCAGTTTGGCGCGGGGCACTAGCACAGATACGCAGTATTTT	CASSLARGTSTDTQYF
TRBJ2-7	-	-	TRBV15	TGTGCCACCAGCAGAGATTGGGCTCGGGAGCAGTACTTC	CATSRDWAREQYF
TRBJ1-4	-	-	TRBV28	TGTGCCAGCAGTTTAGGGGGGTTGACTAATGAAAAACTGTTTTTT	CASSLGGLTNEKLFF
TRBJ2-1	TRBD2	-	TRBV19	TGTGCCAGTAGTATGGGGACTAGCGGCCGCAATGAGCAGTTCTTC	CASSMGTSGRNEQFF
TRBJ1-1	TRBD1	-	TRBV29-1	TGCAGCGTCGCACAGGGGTTTTCCACTGAAGCTTTCTTT	CSVAQGFSTEAFF
TRBJ1-3	-	-	TRBV7-6	TGTGCCAGCAGCCCGACAGGTTTCTCTGGAAACACCATATATTTT	CASSPTGFSGNTIYF
TRBJ1-5	-	-	TRBV2	TGTGCCAGCAGTCTACAGGGCTTGGGTCAGCCCCAGCATTTT	CASSLQGLGQPQHF
TRBJ2-6	-	-	TRBV27	TGTGCCAGCAAACTCTCTGGGGCCAACGTCCTGACTTTC	CASKLSGANVLTF
TRBJ1-2	-	-	TRBV5-1	TGCGCCAGCAGCGCCGGACAGCCTGTCTATGGCTACACCTTC	CASSAGQPVYGYTF
TRBJ2-7	TRBD1	-	TRBV10-3	TGTGCCATCACACAGGGGGACAGGGGACAACACGAGCAGTACTTC	CAITQGDRGQHEQYF
TRBJ2-2	-	-	TRBV5-1	TGCGCCAGCAGCTTGCGGCAGGGCGGCACCGGGGAGCTGTTTTTT	CASSLRQGGTGELFF
TRBJ2-6	TRBD2	-	TRBV29-1	TGCGGGGCGGGGGGGCTGAACTCTGGGGCCAACGTCCTGACTTTC	CGAGGLNSGANVLTF
TRBJ2-7	TRBD1	-	TRBV5-1	TGCGCCAGCAGCCCGGGACAGGGAGGCTACGAGCAGTACTTC	CASSPGQGGYEQYF
TRBJ2-3	-	few	TRBV20-1	TGCGGCGCGCGGGCCACGGGGTGGCAGTATTTT	CGARATGWQYF
TRBJ1-1	-	-	TRBV7-8	TGTGCCAGCAGCTCTCCGGACTGGAACACTGAAGCTTTCTTT	CASSSPDWNTEAFF
TRBJ2-5	TRBD1	-	TRBV27	TGTGCCAGCAGTCACGACAGGGTTGAGACCCAGTACTTC	CASSHDRVETQYF
TRBJ1-1	-	-	TRBV9	TGTGCCAGCAGCGTAGCCGGGATGAACACTGAAGCTTTCTTT	CASSVAGMNTEAFF
TRBJ1-3	TRBD1	once	TRBV9	TGTGCCAGCAGTAGTACAGGGGGCTCTGGAAACACCATATATTTT	CASSSTGGSGNTIYF
TRBJ2-7	-	-	TRBV7-6	TGTGCCAGCAGCGCCGGACTCCTCGGCGAGCAGTACTTC	CASSAGLLGEQYF
TRBJ2-7	TRBD2	-	TRBV5-1	TGCGCCAGCAGCACCGCCGGGACTAGCGTAACCTACGAGCAGTACTTC	CASSTAGTSVTYEQYF
TRBJ2-1	TRBD2	-	TRBV9	TGTGCCAGCAGCTCTCCGGCCACTAGCGATGAGCAGTTCTTC	CASSSPATSDEQFF
TRBJ1-1	-	few	TRBV5-6	TGTGCCAGCAGCTTGACGGTGGGGAGGCCCACTGAAGCTTTCTTT	CASSLTVGRPTEAFF
TRBJ2-3	-	few	TRBV5-4	TGTGCCAGCAGATACGGACAGCCCACAGATACGCAGTATTTT	CASRYGQPTDTQYF
TRBJ1-5	-	-	TRBV12-5	TGTGCTAGTGGTCCTACGGCGACTCCGGGTAATCAGCCCCAGCATTTT	CASGPTATPGNQPQHF